This is a list of T cell receptor beta chains from one sample in a study of vaccination and CD4 T cells after COVID-19. TCRdb reprocessed the PCR reads via MiXCR and lists one record per CDR3 protein. The data contain about 15,000 distinct CDR3 sequences, 55% to 85% of them singletons. Antigens for these TCRs are unknown. The sample was CD4+ T cells from blood, cultured in vitro. These receptors were taken from a human donor who had recovered from COVID-19. CDR3s include the opening cysteine and the closing phenylalanine or tryptophan. A D gene is named only where the DNA matches it firmly. Clone size appears in some rows only: once, few, many, or a class for an expanded clone.

V	J	size	D	DNA	CDR3
TRBV20-1	TRBJ1-2	NA	TRBD1	TGCAGTGCTCCAACGACAGGGGGCGGGCGGTATGGCTACACCTTC	CSAPTTGGGRYGYTF
TRBV7-7	TRBJ2-3	NA	TRBD1	TGTGCCAGCAGCCCCGGGACAGGGGGCACAGATACGCAGTATTTT	CASSPGTGGTDTQYF
TRBV6-1	TRBJ1-2	once	TRBD1	TGTGCCAGCACGACAGGGGGCGCGAGGGGCTACACCTTC	CASTTGGARGYTF
TRBV20-1	TRBJ1-5	NA	NA	TGCAGTGCTAGGGAGGCAGCAGCGCATCATCCCCAGCATTTT	CSAREAAAHHPQHF
TRBV15	TRBJ1-6	once	TRBD1	TGTGCCACCAGCAGAGATCAGGGGGACGGTTCACCCCTCCACTTT	CATSRDQGDGSPLHF
TRBV28	TRBJ1-5	once	TRBD1	TGTGCCAGCAGTTCCGGACAGGGGACTACTCAGCCCCAGCATTTT	CASSSGQGTTQPQHF
TRBV6-5	TRBJ2-3	NA	NA	TGTGCCAGCAGTTACGGTTCGGGAGATACGCAGTATTTT	CASSYGSGDTQYF
TRBV21-1	TRBJ2-3	NA	NA	TGTGCCAGCAGCACCTTAACCGGGACTAGCGGCACAGATACGCAGTATTTT	CASSTLTGTSGTDTQYF
TRBV28	TRBJ1-2	NA	NA	TGTGCCGTGGCACAGACGGGAAACTATGGCTACACCTTC	CAVAQTGNYGYTF
TRBV12-2	TRBJ2-5	NA	NA	TGTGCAAGTCGCTCCAAGGACAGCGGCCAAGAGACCCAGTACTTC	CASRSKDSGQETQYF
TRBV6-1	TRBJ1-1	few	TRBD1	TGTGCCAGCAGTCCCCCCCGGGACAGGTACTTTTCCGCTGAAGCTTTCTTT	CASSPPRDRYFSAEAFF
TRBV20-1	TRBJ2-3	few	TRBD2	TGCAGTGCCGAGGCCGGTGGAGCGGGAGGAGGTGGGACGAATACGCAGTATTTT	CSAEAGGAGGGGTNTQYF
TRBV24-1	TRBJ1-1	NA	NA	TGTGCCACCAGGGTCGGGGGCAACACTGAAGCTTTCTTT	CATRVGGNTEAFF
TRBV7-3	TRBJ2-2	few	NA	TGTGCCAGCAGCTTACGGGGGACACAGAACACCGGGGAGCTGTTTTTT	CASSLRGTQNTGELFF
TRBV6-1	TRBJ1-2	NA	NA	TGTGCCAGCAGTGAAGACAGGGTAGGCGGCTACACCTTC	CASSEDRVGGYTF
TRBV19	TRBJ1-3	NA	NA	TGTGCCAGTAGTATATCTGGAAACACCATATATTTT	CASSISGNTIYF
TRBV6-1	TRBJ1-5	NA	TRBD1	TGTGCCAGCCGGGACAGGAGCAATCAGCCCCAGCATTTT	CASRDRSNQPQHF
TRBV6-1	TRBJ2-5	NA	NA	TGTGCCAGCAGGATTATTCAAGAGACCCAGTACTTC	CASRIIQETQYF
TRBV28	TRBJ1-3	NA	TRBD1	TGTGCCAGCAGTCAAGGGGGCGCCTCTGGAAACACCATATATTTT	CASSQGGASGNTIYF
TRBV20-1	TRBJ1-5	NA	NA	TGCAGTGCTCCTTTTCAAGGCAATCAGCCCCAGCATTTT	CSAPFQGNQPQHF
TRBV7-2	TRBJ1-1	NA	NA	TGTGCCAGCAGCTCCCGGGGGGCTAGCACTGAAGCTTTCTTT	CASSSRGASTEAFF
TRBV7-2	TRBJ2-7	once	TRBD2	TGTGCCAGCAGCTTACGGCTAGCGGGAGTTTCATACGAGCAGTACTTC	CASSLRLAGVSYEQYF
TRBV10-3	TRBJ1-2	NA	NA	TGTGCCATCAGTGAGTGGCAGACCTTAGGCTACACCTTC	CAISEWQTLGYTF
TRBV18	TRBJ2-1	NA	TRBD2	TGTGCCAGCTCCCGCCGACTAGCGGAGAGCTCCTACAATGAGCAGTTCTTC	CASSRRLAESSYNEQFF
TRBV20-1	TRBJ2-5	NA	TRBD2	TGCAGTGCTTCCGGGACTAGCGGCAGGACCCAGTACTTC	CSASGTSGRTQYF
TRBV6-1	TRBJ2-5	large	NA	TGTGCCAGCAGTAGACTGGACCTTTATGGGACCCAGTACTTC	CASSRLDLYGTQYF
TRBV7-2	TRBJ2-3	NA	NA	TGTGCCAGCAGCCCCGACCTGGATACGCAGTATTTT	CASSPDLDTQYF
TRBV11-3	TRBJ1-6	once	TRBD1	TGTGCCAGCAGCTTTGATTACAGGGGTCCCCGGTATAGTAATTCACCCCTCCACTTT	CASSFDYRGPRYSNSPLHF